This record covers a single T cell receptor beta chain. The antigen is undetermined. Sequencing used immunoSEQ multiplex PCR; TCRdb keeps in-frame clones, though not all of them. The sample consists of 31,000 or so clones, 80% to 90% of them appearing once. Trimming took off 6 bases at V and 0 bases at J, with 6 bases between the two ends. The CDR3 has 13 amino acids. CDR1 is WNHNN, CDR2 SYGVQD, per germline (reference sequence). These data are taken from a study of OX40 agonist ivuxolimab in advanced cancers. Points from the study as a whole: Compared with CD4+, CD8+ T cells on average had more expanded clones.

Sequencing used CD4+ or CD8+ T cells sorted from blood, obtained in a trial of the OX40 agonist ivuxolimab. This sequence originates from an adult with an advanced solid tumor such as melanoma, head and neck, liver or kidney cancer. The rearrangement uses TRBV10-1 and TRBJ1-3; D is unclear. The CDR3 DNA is TGCGCCAGCAGGCCGAACTCTGGAAACACCATATATTTT. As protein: CASRPNSGNTIYF.